One T cell receptor beta chain is described in this entry. As yet, its antigen is unknown. Germline V lookup: CDR1 SNHLY, CDR2 FYNNEI. CDR3 size: 11 residues. V was clipped by 8 bases and J by 5 bases, with 9 bases between them. These data belong to a study of blood T cells in healthy people across ages. Study-wide results and limits: Long-lived donors had more naive CD4+ cells and higher diversity than aged donors. Older individuals had lower TCR beta diversity per million T cells (the decline was roughly linear).

Per sample, no less than 6 micrograms of total RNA were extracted. Alongside a J-beta primer mix, a sample-barcoded 5' primer served in a second PCR lasting 7 to 11 cycles. Each cDNA molecule received a tag from a template-switch adaptor that had 12 random nucleotides. TCRdb called the 5' RACE reads again in MiXCR, with one record for every CDR3 protein. The sample shows 650,000 to 800,000 distinct CDR3 sequences, more than 40% of them seen only once. The sample taken for sequencing was blood. The J gene is TRBJ2-5, the V gene TRBV2, with a tentative D call TRBD2 (5 bases). The clonotype comes from a man between 60 and 70 years old in good health. The CDR3 DNA follows: TGTGCCAGCGCCGGGGTCGAGACCCAGTACTTC. Amino acids: CASAGVETQYF.